What follows are 22 T cell receptor beta chains derived from one specimen sequenced in a study of control samples from healthy donors and cancer patients. Measured with immunoSEQ multiplex PCR; TCRdb has only the in-frame clones, and not every one. In the table there are approximately 88,000 clones, approximately 91% of which are singletons. The sequenced sample was blood. Receptors were obtained from a woman aged 30 to 39 in good health.

V usage is TRBV5-6 and J usage is TRBJ1-5, with TRBD1 matching over 7 bases. Germline V gene lookup returns CDR1 SGHDT and CDR2 YYEEEE. The J segment lost 1 base and the V segment lost 4 bases, leaving 11 bases of the junction unmatched. The CDR3 contains 17 residues. The CDR3 sequence: CASSRRRGRLSNQPQHF. For the CDR3, the DNA is TGTGCCAGCAGCCGACGAAGGGGGCGCTTAAGCAATCAGCCCCAGCATTTT.

The chain links TRBV7-7 to TRBJ2-1, with 13 bases fitting TRBD2. The ends lost 1 base at V and 8 bases at J; junction bases unmatched: 2. This CDR3 spans 15 amino acids. CDR1 is SSHAT, CDR2 FNYEAQ, per germline (reference sequence). The CDR3 region is CASSLGTSGGDEQFF. The CDR3 region has the DNA TGTGCCAGCAGCTTAGGGACTAGCGGGGGTGATGAGCAGTTCTTC.

The chain uses TRBV6-1 and TRBJ2-1; 8 nucleotides line up with TRBD2. Per germline, CDR1 MNHNS and CDR2 SASEGT. V dropped 6 bases and J dropped 2; count of bases not matched to a gene: 6. The CDR3 totals 15 residues. The CDR3 reads CASRPPGLAYNEQFF. The CDR3 DNA is TGTGCCAGCAGACCACCGGGACTAGCCTACAATGAGCAGTTCTTC.

This chain uses TRBV5-5 with TRBJ1-4; D unresolved. The CDR3 runs 15 residues. Germline V gene lookup returns CDR1 SGHKS and CDR2 YYEKEE (reference sequence). Trimming removed 3 bases at V and 3 bases at J, with 12 bases between. DNA for the CDR3: TGTGCCAGCAGCTCTGTGGTGGGTCCTAATGAAAAACTGTTTTTT. It yields the protein CASSSVVGPNEKLFF.

The rearrangement joins TRBV28 to TRBJ1-1, with D tentatively TRBD1 (6 bases). The CDR3 spans 16 residues. Germline lookup yields CDR1 MDHEN and CDR2 SYDVKM. The V gene lost 2 bases and the J gene lost 1 base, with 14 bases spanning the gap. In DNA form, the CDR3 reads TGTGCCAGCAGTTTAACCCCAGGGGCAGGGAACACTGAAGCTTTCTTT. As protein: CASSLTPGAGNTEAFF.

This clone showed up just once. V is TRBV2 and J is TRBJ2-1; possible D gene TRBD1, 6 bases. In germline, CDR1 is SNHLY, CDR2 FYNNEI. The CDR3 extends over 13 amino acids. Trimming shortened V by 11 bases and J by 7 bases, and 18 bases separated the two germline ends. The CDR3 loop reads CAGQHRAGNEQFF. DNA of the CDR3: TGTGCCGGACAGCACAGGGCAGGGAATGAGCAGTTCTTC.

The CDR3 loop is CASRNAREQFF. As DNA, the CDR3 is TGTGCCAGCCGAAACGCGAGGGAGCAGTTCTTC. The chain has TRBV12-3 or TRBV12-4 and TRBJ2-1; D is uncertain. The CDR3 runs 11 residues. V lost 8 bases to trimming and J lost 10 bases, with 12 bases between them.

The J gene is TRBJ2-7, the V gene TRBV19; perhaps TRBD2 as D (6 bases). Deletions cut 1 base from V and 3 bases from J, with 10 bases between. This CDR3 has 14 amino acids. Per the germline V gene, CDR1 is LNHDA and CDR2 is SQIVND (reference sequence). CDR3 region: CASSIVATSYEQYF. The DNA of the CDR3 is TGTGCCAGTAGTATAGTCGCGACTAGCTACGAGCAGTACTTC.

This clone was recorded only once. This sequence joins TRBV24-1 and TRBJ1-2, with D maybe TRBD1 (5 bases). Germline V lookup: CDR1 KGHDR, CDR2 SFDVKD. V shed 3 bases and J shed 7 bases, with 14 bases lying between them. This CDR3 has 14 residues. This CDR3 reads CATSDPGRGRGYTF. The CDR3 DNA follows: TGTGCCACCAGTGATCCGGGACGGGGCCGTGGCTACACCTTC.

This rearrangement joins TRBV2 to TRBJ2-1; perhaps TRBD2 as D (5 bases). Germline V gene lookup returns CDR1 SNHLY and CDR2 FYNNEI. V lost 5 bases, J lost 3 bases, and 11 bases lay in between. The CDR3 runs 14 residues. In nucleotides, the CDR3 is TGTGCCAGCAGTCTCAGCGGTTTCTACAATGAGCAGTTCTTC. Its translation is CASSLSGFYNEQFF.

The chain carries TRBV24-1 and TRBJ2-3; D gene unclear. The ends were cut back, 6 bases at V and 2 bases at J, with 5 bases in the middle. The CDR3 is 12 residues long. Germline CDR1 is KGHDR and CDR2 is SFDVKD. CDR3 residues: CATSSNTDTQYF. For the CDR3, the DNA is TGTGCCACCAGTAGTAACACAGATACGCAGTATTTT.

The V gene is TRBV7-2, the J gene TRBJ2-2; D possibly corresponds to TRBD1 (6 bases). The germline V gene encodes CDR1 SGHTA and CDR2 FQGNSA. The length of the CDR3 is 15 residues. Trimming shortened V by 7 bases and J by 5 bases, and 17 bases separated the two germline ends. CDR3 nucleotide sequence: TGTGCCAGCAAATATAGGACAGCCAAAACCGGGGAGCTGTTTTTT. Translation: CASKYRTAKTGELFF.

The chain employs TRBV7-9 and TRBJ2-6; 8 nucleotides match TRBD1. V dropped 5 bases and J dropped 2; count of bases not matched to a gene: 11. The CDR3 runs to 18 residues. Per germline, CDR1 SEHNR and CDR2 FQNEAQ (reference sequence). The CDR3 protein is CASSLSKIQGAGANVLTF. DNA for the CDR3: TGTGCCAGCAGCCTCAGCAAAATACAGGGGGCTGGGGCCAACGTCCTGACTTTC. Full variable domain (outside the CDR3, taken from reference TRBV7-9 and TRBJ2-6): DTGVSQNPRHKITKRGQNVTFRCDPISEHNRLYWYRQTLGQGPEFLTYFQNEAQLEKSRLLSDRFSAERPKGSFSTLEIQRTEQGDSAMYLCASSLSKIQGAGANVLTFGAGSRLTVL.

This clone was detected once. The CDR3 DNA reads TGCGCCAGCAGCCCCCGTGGCGGGGGGCCGATTCCTCTCACAGATACGCAGTATTTT. This sequence encodes CASSPRGGGPIPLTDTQYF. The chain combines TRBV5-1 with TRBJ2-3; 8 nucleotides line up with TRBD2. The CDR3 runs to 19 residues. Trimming cost V 4 bases and J 2 bases; bases outside gene matches: 18. Germline values: CDR1 SGHRS, CDR2 YFSETQ.

CDR3 amino acids: CASSVGQGNQPQHF. CDR3 coding DNA: TGTGCCAGCAGCGTAGGACAGGGCAATCAGCCCCAGCATTTT. This rearrangement joins TRBV9 to TRBJ1-5, with D possibly TRBD1 on 6 matching bases. The ends were cut back, 0 bases at V and 2 bases at J, with 6 bases in the middle. Germline V CDR1 and CDR2: SGDLS, YYNGEE. The CDR3 covers 14 residues.

The V call is TRBV7-9, the J call TRBJ1-4; a weak D match, TRBD1 (6 bases). Per the germline V gene, CDR1 is SEHNR and CDR2 is FQNEAQ (reference sequence). V lost 3 bases, J lost 7 bases, and 12 bases lay in between. CDR3 length: 14 amino acids. CDR3 loop: CASSFLGAGEKLFF. The CDR3 DNA follows: TGTGCCAGCAGCTTTCTGGGGGCGGGTGAAAAACTGTTTTTT. The variable domain in full, with the rest retrieved from reference TRBV7-9 and TRBJ1-4, is DTGVSQNPRHKITKRGQNVTFRCDPISEHNRLYWYRQTLGQGPEFLTYFQNEAQLEKSRLLSDRFSAERPKGSFSTLEIQRTEQGDSAMYLCASSFLGAGEKLFFGSGTQLSVL.

For the CDR3, the DNA is TGTGCCAGCAGGCCTGACAGGGGTGAAGCTTTCTTT. Translating gives CASRPDRGEAFF. The genes are TRBV2 and TRBJ1-1; 8 nucleotides agree with TRBD1. Germline V gene data show CDR1 as SNHLY and CDR2 as FYNNEI. V lost 6 bases and J lost 7; bases outside the gene matches: 4. There are 12 residues in the CDR3.

The V gene is TRBV10-1, the J gene TRBJ2-3, with 9 bases aligning to TRBD1. The CDR3 is made up of 17 amino acids. From germline, CDR1 is WNHNN and CDR2 SYGVQD (reference sequence). The J segment lost 6 bases and the V segment lost 0 bases, leaving 10 bases of the junction unmatched. The CDR3 region is CASSESPTGGGLDTQYF. The CDR3, as DNA: TGCGCCAGCAGTGAGTCCCCGACAGGGGGTGGATTGGATACGCAGTATTTT.

The rearrangement links TRBV7-8 to TRBJ1-4; TRBD1 aligns across 7 bases. This CDR3 spans 15 amino acids. V lost 3 bases and J lost 2; bases outside the gene matches: 3. Germline CDR1 reads SGHVS; CDR2 reads FQNEAQ. The CDR3 coding sequence is TGTGCCAGCAGCTTGCAGGGGGGGACTAATGAAAAACTGTTTTTT. The encoded protein is CASSLQGGTNEKLFF.

This chain connects TRBV5-4 to TRBJ2-1, with D possibly being TRBD2 (6 bases). The CDR3 is 11 amino acids. V was pared by 4 bases and J by 10 bases, with 9 bases between. The germline CDR1 and CDR2 sequences are SGHNT and YYREEE (reference sequence). In DNA, the CDR3 is TGTGCCAGCAGCCGGGAGTTCGAGCAGTTCTTC. Amino acids: CASSREFEQFF.

The chain employs TRBV29-1 and TRBJ2-7; D might be TRBD2 (6 bases). The germline V gene encodes CDR1 SQVTM and CDR2 ANQGSEA. This CDR3 has 11 amino acids. V lost 4 bases and J lost 3, with 7 bases in between. The CDR3 is CSVVEGYEQYF. The CDR3 nucleotides are TGCAGCGTTGTGGAGGGCTACGAGCAGTACTTC.

The V gene is TRBV28, the J gene TRBJ1-1, with D unresolved. Trimming stripped 4 bases from V and 2 bases from J, with 8 bases between. This CDR3 is built from 13 residues. Per the germline V gene, CDR1 is MDHEN and CDR2 is SYDVKM. DNA of the CDR3: TGTGCCAGCAGTTCCACACCAAACACTGAAGCTTTCTTT. Its translation is CASSSTPNTEAFF. Full variable domain (rest looked up from reference TRBV28 and TRBJ1-1): DVKVTQSSRYLVKRTGEKVFLECVQDMDHENMFWYRQDPGLGLRLIYFSYDVKMKEKGDIPEGYSVSREKKERFSLILESASTNQTSMYLCASSSTPNTEAFFGQGTRLTVV.